A single sample is the source of the 2 T cell receptor beta chains below, sequenced in a study of blood T cell repertoires in COVID-19. Profiled with immunoSEQ multiplex PCR; TCRdb holds only in-frame clones, not every one. The data contain 70,000 to 100,000 clones, 85% to 90% of them singletons. Sequenced: peripheral blood. The receptors derive from a woman aged 80 or older with active COVID-19.

J is TRBJ1-6 and V is TRBV5-5; a possible D gene is TRBD1 (6 bases). The ends were cut back, 0 bases at V and 4 bases at J, with 8 bases in the middle. This CDR3 spans 15 amino acids. Per the germline V gene, CDR1 is SGHKS and CDR2 is YYEKEE (reference sequence). This chain's CDR3 is CASSLETGYNSPLHF. The CDR3 DNA reads TGTGCCAGCAGCTTGGAAACAGGGTATAATTCACCCCTCCACTTT.

The chain joins TRBV5-1 to TRBJ1-1; 8 bases are shared with TRBD1. The germline CDR1 and CDR2 sequences are SGHRS and YFSETQ. The length of the CDR3 is 14 residues. V gave up 0 bases and J gave up 3 bases; unmatched junction bases: 1. The CDR3 here is CASSLAGGDTEAFF. CDR3 nucleotide sequence: TGCGCCAGCAGCTTGGCAGGGGGCGACACTGAAGCTTTCTTT.